The source of this T cell receptor beta chain is a study of blood T cell repertoires in COVID-19. Losses at the gene ends were 4 bases for V and 5 bases for J; bases not matched to a gene: 11. The germline CDR1 and CDR2 sequences are SGHNT and YYREEE (reference sequence). CDR3 size: 16 residues. Profiled with immunoSEQ multiplex PCR; TCRdb holds only in-frame clones, not every one. The sample has about 36,000 clones, over 75% seen once. The rearrangement uses TRBV5-4 and TRBJ2-1; 8 bases agree with TRBD2. The material sequenced was peripheral blood. The clonotype originates from a human donor in a cohort sampled during active COVID-19. The CDR3 protein is CASSSLGVAGNNEQFF. The CDR3 DNA reads TGTGCCAGCAGCAGCTTGGGGGTAGCGGGAAACAATGAGCAGTTCTTC.